The clone carrying this T cell receptor (beta chain) showed up many times. The antigen remains unidentified. This could be a read error, since a much larger clone is one nucleotide away. The CDR3 runs 13 residues. CDR1 and CDR2 from the germline V gene are SGHTA and FQGTGA. The sample belongs to a study of blood T cells in healthy people across ages. The study, taken as a whole, reports: The lack of PBMC sorting stopped any conclusive naive versus antigen-experienced comparison. Correlation between TCR beta diversity and naive T cell percentage was strong.

A second PCR, run for roughly 7 to 11 cycles, used a sample-barcoded 5' primer plus a J-beta primer mix. Each CDR3 protein is one row after TCRdb ran MiXCR on the 5' RACE reads. The sample holds some 640,000 distinct CDR3 sequences, under 30% seen once. Input material: blood. This clonotype originated in a woman older than 75 in good health. The chain recombines TRBV7-3 with TRBJ2-6, with D perhaps matching TRBD1 or TRBD2 (5 bases each). Here the CDR3 DNA reads TGTGCCAGCAGCTTAACCGGGGCCAACGTCCGGACTTTC. Protein sequence: CASSLTGANVRTF. Full variable domain (remainder filled in from reference TRBV7-3 and TRBJ2-6): GAGVSQTPSNKVTEKGKYVELRCDPISGHTALYWYRQSLGQGPEFLIYFQGTGAADDSGLPNDRFFAVRPEGSVSTLKIQRTERGDSAVYLCASSLTGANVRTFGAGSRLTVL.